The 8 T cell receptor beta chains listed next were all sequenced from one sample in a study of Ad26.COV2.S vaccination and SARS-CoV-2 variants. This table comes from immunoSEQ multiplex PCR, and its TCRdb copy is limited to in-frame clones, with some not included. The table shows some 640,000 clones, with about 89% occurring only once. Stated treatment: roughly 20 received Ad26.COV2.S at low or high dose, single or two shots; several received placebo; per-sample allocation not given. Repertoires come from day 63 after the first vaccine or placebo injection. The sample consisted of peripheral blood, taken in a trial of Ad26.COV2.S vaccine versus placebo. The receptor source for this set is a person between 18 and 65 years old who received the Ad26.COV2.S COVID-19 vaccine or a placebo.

The CDR3: CASSLGPGTTGELFF. For the CDR3, the DNA is TGTGCCAGCAGCTTAGGACCGGGGACTACCGGGGAGCTGTTTTTT. The chain links TRBV11-2 to TRBJ2-2, with D maybe TRBD2 (6 bases). CDR3 length: 15 amino acids. Germline assignment: CDR1 SGHAT and CDR2 FQNNGV. V dropped 1 base and J dropped 5 bases, with 11 bases sitting between them.

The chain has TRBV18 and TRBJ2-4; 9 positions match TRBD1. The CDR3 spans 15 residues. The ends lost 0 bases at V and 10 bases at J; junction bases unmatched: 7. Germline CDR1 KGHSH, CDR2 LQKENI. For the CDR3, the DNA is TGTGCCAGCTCACCACCCTCTAGGACAGGGGATATTCAGTACTTC. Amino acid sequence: CASSPPSRTGDIQYF.

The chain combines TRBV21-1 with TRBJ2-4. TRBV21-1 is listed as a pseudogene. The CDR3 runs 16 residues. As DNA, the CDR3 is TGTGCCAGCAAATGGCCCGGCGTCGCCCCCAAAAACATTCAGTACTTC. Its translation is CASKWPGVAPKNIQYF.

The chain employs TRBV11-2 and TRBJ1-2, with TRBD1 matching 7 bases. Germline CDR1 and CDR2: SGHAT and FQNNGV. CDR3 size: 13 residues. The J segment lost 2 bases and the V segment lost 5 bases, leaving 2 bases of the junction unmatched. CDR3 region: CASSQDRNYGYTF. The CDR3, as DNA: TGTGCCAGCAGCCAGGACAGGAACTATGGCTACACCTTC. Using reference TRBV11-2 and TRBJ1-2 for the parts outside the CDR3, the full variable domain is EAGVAQSPRYKIIEKRQSVAFWCNPISGHATLYWYQQILGQGPKLLIQFQNNGVVDDSQLPKDRFSAERLKGVDSTLKIQPAKLEDSAVYLCASSQDRNYGYTFGSGTRLTVV.

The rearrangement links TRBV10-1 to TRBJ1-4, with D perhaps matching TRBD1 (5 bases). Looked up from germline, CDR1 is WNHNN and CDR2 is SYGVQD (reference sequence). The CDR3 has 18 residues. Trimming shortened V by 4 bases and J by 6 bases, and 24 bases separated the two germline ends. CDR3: CASSGVWKSLGLDEKLFF. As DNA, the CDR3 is TGCGCCAGCAGTGGCGTCTGGAAAAGTTTGGGGCTGGATGAAAAACTGTTTTTT.

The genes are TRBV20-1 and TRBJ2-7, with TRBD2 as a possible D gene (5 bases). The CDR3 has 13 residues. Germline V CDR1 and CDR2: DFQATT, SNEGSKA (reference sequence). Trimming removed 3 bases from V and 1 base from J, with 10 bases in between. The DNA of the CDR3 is TGCAGTGCTAGTTACGGGGATTCCTACGAGCAGTACTTC. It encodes CSASYGDSYEQYF.

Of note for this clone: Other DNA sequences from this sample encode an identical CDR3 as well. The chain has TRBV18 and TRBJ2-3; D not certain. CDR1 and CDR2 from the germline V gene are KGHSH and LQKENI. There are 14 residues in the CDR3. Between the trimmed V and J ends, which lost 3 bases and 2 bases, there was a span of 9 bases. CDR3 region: CASSPSGTTDTQYF. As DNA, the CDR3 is TGTGCCAGCTCACCCTCAGGCACCACAGATACGCAGTATTTT.

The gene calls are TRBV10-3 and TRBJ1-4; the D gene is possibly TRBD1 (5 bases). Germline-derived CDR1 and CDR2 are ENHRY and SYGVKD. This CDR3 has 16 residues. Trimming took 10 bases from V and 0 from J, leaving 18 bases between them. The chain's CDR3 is CATRYDSSATNEKLFF. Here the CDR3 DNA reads TGTGCCACCCGGTACGACAGCTCTGCAACTAATGAAAAACTGTTTTTT.